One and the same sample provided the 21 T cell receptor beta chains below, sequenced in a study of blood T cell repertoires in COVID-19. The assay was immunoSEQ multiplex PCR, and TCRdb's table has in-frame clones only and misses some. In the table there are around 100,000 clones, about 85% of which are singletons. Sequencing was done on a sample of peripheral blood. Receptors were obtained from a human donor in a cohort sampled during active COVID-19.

Here the CDR3 reads CASSEQGNYGYTF. CDR3 coding DNA: TGTGCCAGCAGTGAACAGGGGAACTATGGCTACACCTTC. The chain is built from TRBV2 and TRBJ1-2, with D possibly TRBD1 on 6 matching bases. The CDR3 spans 13 residues. Looked up from germline, CDR1 is SNHLY and CDR2 is FYNNEI. The ends were cut back, 2 bases at V and 2 bases at J, with 6 bases in the middle.

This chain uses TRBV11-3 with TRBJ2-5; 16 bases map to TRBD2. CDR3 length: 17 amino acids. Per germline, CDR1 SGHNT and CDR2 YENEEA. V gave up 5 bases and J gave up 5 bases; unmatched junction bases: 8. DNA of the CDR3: TGTGCCAGCAGCAAGGGACTAGCGGGGGGGCCTGGGGAGACCCAGTACTTC. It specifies CASSKGLAGGPGETQYF. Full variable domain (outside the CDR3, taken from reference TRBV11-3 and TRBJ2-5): EAGVVQSPRYKIIEKKQPVAFWCNPISGHNTLYWYLQNLGQGPELLIRYENEEAVDDSQLPKDRFSAERLKGVDSTLKIQPAELGDSAVYLCASSKGLAGGPGETQYFGPGTRLLVL.

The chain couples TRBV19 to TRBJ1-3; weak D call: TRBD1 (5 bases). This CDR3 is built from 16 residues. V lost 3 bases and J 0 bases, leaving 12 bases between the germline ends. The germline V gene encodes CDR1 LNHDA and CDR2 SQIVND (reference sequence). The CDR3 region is CASSILEGISGNTIYF. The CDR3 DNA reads TGTGCCAGTAGTATCCTGGAGGGGATCTCTGGAAACACCATATATTTT.

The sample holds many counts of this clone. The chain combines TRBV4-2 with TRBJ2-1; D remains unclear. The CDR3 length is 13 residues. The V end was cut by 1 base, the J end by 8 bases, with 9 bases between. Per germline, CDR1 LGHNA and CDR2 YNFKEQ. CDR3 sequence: CASSQVTKDEQFF. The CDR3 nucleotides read TGTGCCAGCAGCCAAGTTACTAAAGATGAGCAGTTCTTC.

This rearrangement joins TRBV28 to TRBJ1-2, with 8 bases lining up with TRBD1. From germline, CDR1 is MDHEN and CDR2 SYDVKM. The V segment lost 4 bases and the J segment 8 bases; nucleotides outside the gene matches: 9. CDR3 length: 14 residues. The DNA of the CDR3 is TGTGCCAGCAGTTCTGGGACAGGCAGGATAGGCTACACCTTC. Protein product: CASSSGTGRIGYTF.

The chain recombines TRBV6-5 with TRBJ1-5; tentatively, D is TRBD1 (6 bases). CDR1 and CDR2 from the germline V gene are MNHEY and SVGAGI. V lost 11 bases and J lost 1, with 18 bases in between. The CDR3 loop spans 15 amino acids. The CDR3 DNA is TGTGCCGCCACAGGGATTTTCGGCAGCAATCAGCCCCAGCATTTT. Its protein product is CAATGIFGSNQPQHF.

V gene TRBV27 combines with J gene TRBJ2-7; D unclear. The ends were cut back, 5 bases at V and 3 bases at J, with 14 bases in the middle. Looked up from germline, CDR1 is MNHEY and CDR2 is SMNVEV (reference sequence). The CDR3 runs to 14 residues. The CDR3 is CASSPIARYYEQYF. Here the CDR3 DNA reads TGTGCCAGCAGTCCAATAGCACGGTACTACGAGCAGTACTTC.

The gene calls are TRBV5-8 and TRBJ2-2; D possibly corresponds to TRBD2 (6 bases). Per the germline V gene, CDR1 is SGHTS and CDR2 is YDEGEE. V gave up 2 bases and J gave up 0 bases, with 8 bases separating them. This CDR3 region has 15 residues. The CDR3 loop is CASSLGTSNTGELFF. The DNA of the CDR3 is TGTGCCAGCAGCTTAGGGACTTCGAACACCGGGGAGCTGTTTTTT.

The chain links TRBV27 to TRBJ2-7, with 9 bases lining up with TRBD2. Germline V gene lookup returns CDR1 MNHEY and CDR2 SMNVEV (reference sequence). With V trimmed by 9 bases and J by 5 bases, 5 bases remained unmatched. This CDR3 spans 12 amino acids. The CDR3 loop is CASSGTSNEQYF. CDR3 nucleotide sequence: TGTGCCAGTTCCGGGACTAGCAACGAGCAGTACTTC.

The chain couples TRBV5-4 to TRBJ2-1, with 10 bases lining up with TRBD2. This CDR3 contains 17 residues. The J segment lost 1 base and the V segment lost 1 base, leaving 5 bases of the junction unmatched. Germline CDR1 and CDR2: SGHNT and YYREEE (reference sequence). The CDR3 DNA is TGTGCCAGCAGCTTGAGTTGGACTAGCGGTTCCTACAATGAGCAGTTCTTC. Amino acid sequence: CASSLSWTSGSYNEQFF.

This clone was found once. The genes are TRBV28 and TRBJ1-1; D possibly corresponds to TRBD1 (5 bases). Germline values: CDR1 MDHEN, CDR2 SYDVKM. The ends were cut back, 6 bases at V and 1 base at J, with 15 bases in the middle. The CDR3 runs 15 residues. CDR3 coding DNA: TGTGCCAGCAGACCCTGGGGGGAGGGGAACACTGAAGCTTTCTTT. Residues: CASRPWGEGNTEAFF.

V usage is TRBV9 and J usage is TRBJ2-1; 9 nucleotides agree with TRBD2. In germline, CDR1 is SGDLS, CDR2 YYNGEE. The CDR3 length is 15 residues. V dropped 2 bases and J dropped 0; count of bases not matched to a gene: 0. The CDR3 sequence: CASSVSGSSYNEQFF. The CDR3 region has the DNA TGTGCCAGCAGCGTTAGCGGGAGCTCCTACAATGAGCAGTTCTTC. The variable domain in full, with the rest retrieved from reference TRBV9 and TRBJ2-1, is DSGVTQTPKHLITATGQRVTLRCSPRSGDLSVYWYQQSLDQGLQFLIQYYNGEERAKGNILERFSAQQFPDLHSELNLSSLELGDSALYFCASSVSGSSYNEQFFGPGTRLTVL.

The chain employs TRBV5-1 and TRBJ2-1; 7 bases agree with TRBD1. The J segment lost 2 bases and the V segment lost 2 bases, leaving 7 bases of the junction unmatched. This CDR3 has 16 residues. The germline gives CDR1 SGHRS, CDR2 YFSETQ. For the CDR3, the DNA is TGCGCCAGCAGCTTATCGGGACAGTTGGCCTACAATGAGCAGTTCTTC. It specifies CASSLSGQLAYNEQFF.

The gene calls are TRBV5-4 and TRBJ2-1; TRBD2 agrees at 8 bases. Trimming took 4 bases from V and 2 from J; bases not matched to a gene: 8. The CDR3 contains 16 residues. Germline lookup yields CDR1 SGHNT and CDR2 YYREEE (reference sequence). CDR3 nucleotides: TGTGCCAGCAGCGGCGGCGGGGGGCCACCCTACAATGAGCAGTTCTTC. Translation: CASSGGGGPPYNEQFF.

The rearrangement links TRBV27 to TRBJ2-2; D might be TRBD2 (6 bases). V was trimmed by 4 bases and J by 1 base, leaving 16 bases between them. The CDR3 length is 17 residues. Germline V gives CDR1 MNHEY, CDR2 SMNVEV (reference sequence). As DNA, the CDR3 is TGTGCCAGCAGTTCGCCCTGGACTATCCTGAACACCGGGGAGCTGTTTTTT. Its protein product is CASSSPWTILNTGELFF.

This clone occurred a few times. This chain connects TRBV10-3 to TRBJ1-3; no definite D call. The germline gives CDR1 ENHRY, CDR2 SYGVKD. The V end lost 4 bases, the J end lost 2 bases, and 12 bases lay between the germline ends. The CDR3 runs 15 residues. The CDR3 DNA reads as TGTGCCATCAGTGTGTCGGCGGATACTGGAAACACCATATATTTT. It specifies CAISVSADTGNTIYF.

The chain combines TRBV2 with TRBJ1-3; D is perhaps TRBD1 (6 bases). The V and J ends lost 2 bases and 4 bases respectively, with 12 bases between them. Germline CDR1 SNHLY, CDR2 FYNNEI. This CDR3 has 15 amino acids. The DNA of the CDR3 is TGTGCCAGCAGTGAACGGGGGGCGCCCGGAAACACCATATATTTT. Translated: CASSERGAPGNTIYF.

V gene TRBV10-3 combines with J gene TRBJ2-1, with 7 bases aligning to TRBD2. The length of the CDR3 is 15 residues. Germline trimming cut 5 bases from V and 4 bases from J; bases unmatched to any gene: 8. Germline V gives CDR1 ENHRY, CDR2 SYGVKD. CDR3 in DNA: TGTGCCATCAGTAAGGGAGGGCCGGGGTACAATGAGCAGTTCTTC. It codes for CAISKGGPGYNEQFF.

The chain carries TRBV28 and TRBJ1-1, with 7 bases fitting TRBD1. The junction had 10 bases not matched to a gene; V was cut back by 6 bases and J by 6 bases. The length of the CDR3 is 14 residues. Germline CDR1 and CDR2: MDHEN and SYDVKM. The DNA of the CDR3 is TGTGCCAGCAGAATGACAGGGAGTAGTTCTGAAGCTTTCTTT. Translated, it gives CASRMTGSSSEAFF.

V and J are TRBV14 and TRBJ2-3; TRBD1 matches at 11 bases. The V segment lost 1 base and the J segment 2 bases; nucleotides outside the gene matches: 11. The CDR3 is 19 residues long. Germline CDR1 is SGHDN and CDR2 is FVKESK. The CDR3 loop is CASSQGWTGGAVTTDTQYF. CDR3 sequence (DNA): TGTGCCAGCAGCCAAGGCTGGACAGGGGGCGCAGTTACCACAGATACGCAGTATTTT.

The CDR3 loop reads CASGLDPGTGFSPLHF. In DNA, the CDR3 is TGTGCTAGTGGCCTGGATCCCGGGACAGGGTTTTCACCCCTCCACTTT. V usage is TRBV12-5 and J usage is TRBJ1-6; TRBD1 aligns across 9 bases. The CDR3 has 16 amino acids. J gave up 9 bases and V 6 bases, and 12 bases lay outside the gene matches. Germline loops: CDR1 LGHNT, CDR2 FRNRAP.